This T cell receptor beta chain stems from a study of blood T cell repertoires in COVID-19. The CDR3 contains 13 residues. Trimming took 8 bases from V and 9 from J, leaving 16 bases between them. Germline lookup yields CDR1 MNHEY and CDR2 SMNVEV (reference sequence). Produced via immunoSEQ multiplex PCR; TCRdb's table is partial and in-frame only. Of 180,000 or so clones in the sample, over 70% were seen once. All enrollees were about 18 to 89 years old and from some 24 US areas. Participant-reported clinical history was the basis for cohort assignment. The chain employs TRBV27 and TRBJ2-2, with D possibly being TRBD2 (6 bases). The TCR originated in a man in his forties or fifties who had recovered from COVID-19. Sequencing was carried out using PBMCs or T cells enriched from blood (not recorded which). CDR3 DNA sequence: TGTGCCAGCTCTTTAGCGGCGAACCGGGAGCTGTTTTTT. Protein sequence: CASSLAANRELFF.